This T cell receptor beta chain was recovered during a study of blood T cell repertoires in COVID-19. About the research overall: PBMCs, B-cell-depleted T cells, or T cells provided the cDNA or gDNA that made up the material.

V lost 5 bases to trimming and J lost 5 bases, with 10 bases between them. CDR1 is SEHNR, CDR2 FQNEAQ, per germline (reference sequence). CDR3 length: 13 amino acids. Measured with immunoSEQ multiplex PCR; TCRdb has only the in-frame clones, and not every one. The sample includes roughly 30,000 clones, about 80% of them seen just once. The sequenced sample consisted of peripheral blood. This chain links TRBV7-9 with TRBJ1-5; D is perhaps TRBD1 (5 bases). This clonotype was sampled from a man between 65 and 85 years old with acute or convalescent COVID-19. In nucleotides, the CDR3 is TGTGCCAGCAGCGGGTTAGGGGATCAGCCCCAGCATTTT. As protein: CASSGLGDQPQHF.